The clone carrying this T cell receptor beta chain was counted many times. After removal of 3 bases from V and 10 bases from J, the junction contained 8 bases not matched to a gene. Germline values: CDR1 SQVTM, CDR2 ANQGSEA. There are 13 residues in the CDR3. A second PCR of roughly 7 to 11 cycles used a sample-barcoded 5' primer and a J-beta primer mix. Each CDR3 protein is one row after TCRdb ran MiXCR on the 5' RACE reads. The sample consists of about 1.8 million distinct CDR3 sequences, about 50% of them appearing once. The source of the sample is a study of blood T cells in healthy people across ages. Per individual sample, total RNA of at least 5 micrograms was extracted.

This TCR was sampled from a woman aged 40 to 50 in good health. The chain links TRBV29-1 to TRBJ2-3, with 9 bases identical to TRBD1. The sequenced material came from blood. DNA of the CDR3: TGCAGCGTTGACGACAGGGGGTCATACTCGCAGTATTTT. As protein: CSVDDRGSYSQYF.